One and the same sample provided the 10 T cell receptor beta chains below, sequenced in a study of T cells in narcolepsy. Clones were read by immunoSEQ multiplex PCR, and TCRdb kept only the in-frame ones, dropping some. The repertoire holds 28,000 or so clones, with 65% to 90% as singletons. Material: CD45RA- memory CD4+ T cells from PBMCs. These TCRs come from a human donor with narcolepsy.

In DNA, the CDR3 is TGCGCCAGCAGCTTGGAGGGGTTGCCCCAGCCCCAGCATTTT. As protein: CASSLEGLPQPQHF. The genes are TRBV5-1 and TRBJ1-5; tentative D call: TRBD1 (5 bases). Trimming shortened V by 0 bases and J by 7 bases, and 11 bases separated the two germline ends. CDR1 is SGHRS and CDR2 is YFSETQ in the germline V gene. This CDR3 comprises 14 residues. The whole variable domain, remainder taken from reference TRBV5-1 and TRBJ1-5, is KAGVTQTPRYLIKTRGQQVTLSCSPISGHRSVSWYQQTPGQGLQFLFEYFSETQRNKGNFPGRFSGRQFSNSRSEMNVSTLELGDSALYLCASSLEGLPQPQHFGDGTRLSIL.

In its sample, this clone was seen a few times. This chain connects TRBV2 to TRBJ1-5; D ambiguous. The CDR3 runs to 13 residues. Trimming removed 6 bases at V and 4 bases at J, with 10 bases between. CDR1 and CDR2 (germline): SNHLY, FYNNEI. The CDR3 here is CASSRVENQPQHF. The CDR3 DNA follows: TGTGCCAGCAGCCGGGTCGAGAATCAGCCCCAGCATTTT.

This clone has just one count. This chain links TRBV28 with TRBJ1-2; perhaps TRBD1 as D (5 bases). CDR1 and CDR2 (germline): MDHEN, SYDVKM. The V and J ends lost 6 bases and 3 bases respectively, with 11 bases between them. This CDR3 comprises 13 residues. Written as DNA, the CDR3 is TGTGCCAGCAGCTTGCTACAGGACTATGGCTACACCTTC. This gives the protein CASSLLQDYGYTF.

This clone was counted only a few times. The chain employs TRBV5-5 and TRBJ2-7; no reliable D call. The CDR3 contains 13 residues. Deletions cut 2 bases from V and 0 bases from J, with 6 bases between. Germline V gene sequence: CDR1 SGHKS, CDR2 YYEKEE (reference sequence). Here the CDR3 reads CASSFGDSYEQYF. DNA of the CDR3: TGTGCCAGCAGCTTTGGGGACTCCTACGAGCAGTACTTC.

The V and J genes are TRBV11-2 and TRBJ2-2; tentatively, D is TRBD2 (5 bases). The CDR3 has 16 amino acids. V lost 4 bases, J lost 2 bases, and 14 bases lay in between. Per the germline V gene, CDR1 is SGHAT and CDR2 is FQNNGV. The CDR3 region is CASSYPTTSNTGELFF. Here the CDR3 DNA reads TGTGCCAGCAGCTACCCGACTACCTCCAACACCGGGGAGCTGTTTTTT.

The chain has TRBV9 and TRBJ2-3; maybe TRBD1 (6 bases). V shed 0 bases and J shed 6 bases, with 11 bases lying between them. This CDR3 is 14 amino acids long. Germline CDR1 reads SGDLS; CDR2 reads YYNGEE. The CDR3 here is CASSVGSRGDTQYF. For the CDR3, the DNA is TGTGCCAGCAGCGTAGGCTCGAGGGGGGATACGCAGTATTTT.

The genes are TRBV5-1 and TRBJ2-3; 12 nucleotides line up with TRBD2. The germline CDR1 and CDR2 sequences are SGHRS and YFSETQ. The CDR3 sequence is 15 residues long. Trimming cost V 5 bases and J 3 bases; bases outside gene matches: 4. CDR3 protein: CASRSGLAGTDTQYF. The CDR3 region has the DNA TGCGCCAGCAGGTCCGGACTAGCGGGAACAGATACGCAGTATTTT.

About this clone itself: Other DNA sequences from this sample encode an identical CDR3 as well. The V call is TRBV29-1, the J call TRBJ2-1, with TRBD2 as a possible D gene (7 bases). From germline, CDR1 is SQVTM and CDR2 ANQGSEA. The CDR3 spans 17 residues. V was shortened by 6 bases and J by 3 bases, with 24 bases between the two germline ends. Written as DNA, the CDR3 is TGCAGCGTGACCTCTAGGGGCGCGGGGGCCTACTACAATGAGCAGTTCTTC. This sequence encodes CSVTSRGAGAYYNEQFF.

This chain uses TRBV11-2 with TRBJ2-7; 8 bases match TRBD2. CDR3 length: 15 residues. Unmatched junction bases numbered 4, after V lost 0 bases and J lost 3 bases. Germline lookup yields CDR1 SGHAT and CDR2 FQNNGV. CDR3 loop: CASSLDLAGSYEQYF. Here the CDR3 DNA reads TGTGCCAGCAGCTTAGATCTAGCGGGCAGCTACGAGCAGTACTTC. The complete variable domain, with remaining parts taken from reference TRBV11-2 and TRBJ2-7, reads EAGVAQSPRYKIIEKRQSVAFWCNPISGHATLYWYQQILGQGPKLLIQFQNNGVVDDSQLPKDRFSAERLKGVDSTLKIQPAKLEDSAVYLCASSLDLAGSYEQYFGPGTRLTVT.

The chain is built from TRBV6-1 and TRBJ1-2; maybe TRBD1 (5 bases). There are 14 residues in the CDR3. Germline assignment: CDR1 MNHNS and CDR2 SASEGT. Trimming cost V 0 bases and J 3 bases, with 8 bases left between them. This chain's CDR3 is CASSEAGDDYGYTF. CDR3 bases: TGTGCCAGCAGTGAAGCGGGGGACGACTATGGCTACACCTTC.